The rows below give T cell receptor beta chains drawn from one sample of a study of CXCR3-negative and CXCR3-positive naive CD8 T cells. Following a re-call of the 5' RACE reads, TCRdb has one entry per CDR3 protein and lacks DNA. Its table records under 85,000 distinct CDR3 sequences. The sequenced material came from naive CXCR3+ CD8+ T cells from blood. The source is a human donor in good health. Some clones in this sample may be carry-over from other donors' samples. CDR3s include the opening cysteine and the closing phenylalanine or tryptophan.

TRBJ1-1 TRBV7-6 CASSLVIKGTEAFF
TRBJ2-3 TRBV7-3 CASSLSGLAGGSTDTQYF
TRBJ1-1 TRBV28 CASRTQRQGVPEAFF
TRBJ2-5 TRBV28 CASSFHSQETQYF
TRBJ2-7 TRBV29-1 CSVEDLGTESYEQYF
TRBJ2-1 TRBV5-1 CASSLVPSYNEQFF
TRBJ1-1 TRBV7-9 CASSLGYSNFGVFF
TRBJ2-1 TRBV29-1 CSVEGHGPDNEQFF
TRBJ2-1 TRBV28 CASSAPLAGVHDEQFF
TRBJ1-6 TRBV6-6 CASSPLGGKNSPLHF
TRBJ1-5 TRBV12-3/TRBV12-4 CASSYSDQPQHF
TRBJ2-1 TRBV7-9 CASSLAQSAGEQFF
TRBJ2-6 TRBV6-5 CASSVSSGRASGANVLTF
TRBJ2-1 TRBV4-1 CASSQGGANEEQFF
TRBJ2-7 TRBV20-1 CSALTSETYEQYF
TRBJ2-4 TRBV28 CASSLSGTSGSALAKNIQYF
TRBJ2-7 TRBV7-9 CASSPIRDRAHEQYF
TRBJ2-2 TRBV28 CASSADRDGNTGELFF
TRBJ2-1 TRBV12-2 CASRLGTSGGIHNEQFF
TRBJ2-1 TRBV28 CASSPLGFEQFF